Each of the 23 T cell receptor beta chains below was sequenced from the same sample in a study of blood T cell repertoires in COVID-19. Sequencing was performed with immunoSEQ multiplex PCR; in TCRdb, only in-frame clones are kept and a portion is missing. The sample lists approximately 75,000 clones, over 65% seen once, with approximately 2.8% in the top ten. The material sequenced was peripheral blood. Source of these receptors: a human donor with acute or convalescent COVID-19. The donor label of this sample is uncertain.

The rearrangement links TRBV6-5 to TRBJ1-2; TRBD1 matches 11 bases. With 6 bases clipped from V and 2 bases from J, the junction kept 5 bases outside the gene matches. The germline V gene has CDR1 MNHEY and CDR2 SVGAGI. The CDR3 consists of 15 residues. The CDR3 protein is CASRPGQGANYGYTF. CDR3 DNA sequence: TGTGCCAGCAGACCAGGACAGGGGGCAAACTATGGCTACACCTTC.

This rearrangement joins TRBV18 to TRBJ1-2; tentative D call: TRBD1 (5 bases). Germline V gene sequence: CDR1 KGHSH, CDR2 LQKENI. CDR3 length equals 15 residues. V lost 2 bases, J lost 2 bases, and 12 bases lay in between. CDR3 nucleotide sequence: TGTGCCAGCTCACCAGGGGGAGGGACCAACTATGGCTACACCTTC. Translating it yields CASSPGGGTNYGYTF. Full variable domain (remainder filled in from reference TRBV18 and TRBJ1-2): NAGVMQNPRHLVRRRGQEARLRCSPMKGHSHVYWYRQLPEEGLKFMVYLQKENIIDESGMPKERFSAEFPKEGPSILRIQQVVRGDSAAYFCASSPGGGTNYGYTFGSGTRLTVV.

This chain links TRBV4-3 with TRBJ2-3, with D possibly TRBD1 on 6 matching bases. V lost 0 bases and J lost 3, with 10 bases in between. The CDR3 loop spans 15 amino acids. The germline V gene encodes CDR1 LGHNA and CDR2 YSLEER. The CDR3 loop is CASSQEGQFTDTQYF. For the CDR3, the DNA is TGCGCCAGCAGCCAAGAAGGACAGTTTACAGATACGCAGTATTTT.

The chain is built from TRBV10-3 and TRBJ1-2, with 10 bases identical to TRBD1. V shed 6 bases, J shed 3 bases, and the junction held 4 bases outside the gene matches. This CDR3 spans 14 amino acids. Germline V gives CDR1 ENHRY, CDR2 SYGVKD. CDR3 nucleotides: TGTGCCATCAGCTCCGGACAGGGGGACTATGGCTACACCTTC. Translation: CAISSGQGDYGYTF.

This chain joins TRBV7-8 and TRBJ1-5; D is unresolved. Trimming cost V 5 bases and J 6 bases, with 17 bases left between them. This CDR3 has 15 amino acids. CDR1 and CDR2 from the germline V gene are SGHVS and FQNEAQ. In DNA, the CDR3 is TGTGCCAGCAGCGTCTCGGGGTCGACGGGTCAGCCCCAGCATTTT. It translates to CASSVSGSTGQPQHF.

CDR3 protein: CASSPGTGQPQHF. The CDR3 DNA reads as TGTGCCAGCTCACCCGGGACAGGGCAGCCCCAGCATTTT. This chain links TRBV18 with TRBJ1-5, with TRBD1 identical over 9 bases. This CDR3 comprises 13 residues. J lost 7 bases, V lost 3 bases, and 1 base had no gene match. Germline V gives CDR1 KGHSH, CDR2 LQKENI.

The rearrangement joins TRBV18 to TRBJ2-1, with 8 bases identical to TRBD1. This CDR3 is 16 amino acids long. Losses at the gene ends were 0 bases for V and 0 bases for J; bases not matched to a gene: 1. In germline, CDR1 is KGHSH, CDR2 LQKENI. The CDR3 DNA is TGTGCCAGCTCACCACCGGACAGGGTCTCCTACAATGAGCAGTTCTTC. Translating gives CASSPPDRVSYNEQFF.

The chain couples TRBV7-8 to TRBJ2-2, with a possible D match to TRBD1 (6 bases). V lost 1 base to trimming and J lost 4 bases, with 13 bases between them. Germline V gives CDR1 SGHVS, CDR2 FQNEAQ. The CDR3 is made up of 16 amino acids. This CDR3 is CASSLGVGGFTGELFF. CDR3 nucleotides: TGTGCCAGCAGCTTAGGGGTAGGGGGTTTCACCGGGGAGCTGTTTTTT.

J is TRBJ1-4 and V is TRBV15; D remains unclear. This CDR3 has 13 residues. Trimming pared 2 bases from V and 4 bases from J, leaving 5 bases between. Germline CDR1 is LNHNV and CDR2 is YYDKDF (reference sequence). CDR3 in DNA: TGTGCCACCAGCAGAAGCCTTAATGAAAAACTGTTTTTT. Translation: CATSRSLNEKLFF.

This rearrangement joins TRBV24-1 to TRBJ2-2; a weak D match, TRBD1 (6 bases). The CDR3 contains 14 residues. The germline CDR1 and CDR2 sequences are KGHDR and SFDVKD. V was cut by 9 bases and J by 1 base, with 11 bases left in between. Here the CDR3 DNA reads TGTGCCACCGGGTGGGGGCAGAACACCGGGGAGCTGTTTTTT. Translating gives CATGWGQNTGELFF.

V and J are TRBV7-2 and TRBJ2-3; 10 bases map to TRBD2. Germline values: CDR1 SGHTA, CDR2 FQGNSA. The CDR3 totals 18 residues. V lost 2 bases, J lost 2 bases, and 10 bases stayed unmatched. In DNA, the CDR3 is TGTGCCAGCAGCTTATATGGGAGCGGGGGGGCCCTCACAGATACGCAGTATTTT. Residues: CASSLYGSGGALTDTQYF.

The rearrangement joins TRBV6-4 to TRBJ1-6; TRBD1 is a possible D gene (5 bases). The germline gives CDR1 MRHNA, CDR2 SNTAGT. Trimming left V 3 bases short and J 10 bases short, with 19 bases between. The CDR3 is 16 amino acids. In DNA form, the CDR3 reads TGTGCCAGCAGTGATGCCGTGGCACTTGGGGGGTCACCCCTCCACTTT. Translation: CASSDAVALGGSPLHF.

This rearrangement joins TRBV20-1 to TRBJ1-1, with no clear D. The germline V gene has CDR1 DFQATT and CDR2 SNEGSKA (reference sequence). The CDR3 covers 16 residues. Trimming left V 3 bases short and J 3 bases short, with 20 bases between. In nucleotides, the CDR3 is TGCAGTGCTAGTTCCGTTGGGCAACTTTTTTACACTGAAGCTTTCTTT. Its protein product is CSASSVGQLFYTEAFF.

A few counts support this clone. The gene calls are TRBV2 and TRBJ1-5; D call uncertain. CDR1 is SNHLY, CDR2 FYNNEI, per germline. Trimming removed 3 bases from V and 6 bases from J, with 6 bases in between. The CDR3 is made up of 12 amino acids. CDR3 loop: CASSDRGQPQHF. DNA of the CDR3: TGTGCCAGCAGTGACCGAGGTCAGCCCCAGCATTTT.

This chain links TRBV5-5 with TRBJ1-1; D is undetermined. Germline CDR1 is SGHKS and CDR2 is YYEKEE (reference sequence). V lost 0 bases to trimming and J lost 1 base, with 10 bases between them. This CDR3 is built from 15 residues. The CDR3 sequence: CASSLARGQNTEAFF. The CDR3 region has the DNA TGTGCCAGCAGCTTGGCCCGCGGGCAGAACACTGAAGCTTTCTTT.

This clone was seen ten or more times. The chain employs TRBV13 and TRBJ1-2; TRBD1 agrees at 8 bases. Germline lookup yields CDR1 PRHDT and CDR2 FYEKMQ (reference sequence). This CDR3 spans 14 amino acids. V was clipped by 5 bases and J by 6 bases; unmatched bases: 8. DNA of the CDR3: TGTGCCAGCAGCCCATCCAGGGGGCCTCATGGCTACACCTTC. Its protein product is CASSPSRGPHGYTF. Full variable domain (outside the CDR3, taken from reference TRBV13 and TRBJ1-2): AAGVIQSPRHLIKEKRETATLKCYPIPRHDTVYWYQQGPGQDPQFLISFYEKMQSDKGSIPDRFSAQQFSDYHSELNMSSLELGDSALYFCASSPSRGPHGYTFGSGTRLTVV.

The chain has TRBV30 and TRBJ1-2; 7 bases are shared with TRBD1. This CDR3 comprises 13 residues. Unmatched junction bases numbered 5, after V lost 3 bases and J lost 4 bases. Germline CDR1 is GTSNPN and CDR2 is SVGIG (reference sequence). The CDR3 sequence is CAWRVRGAYGYTF. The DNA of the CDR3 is TGTGCCTGGAGGGTCAGGGGGGCCTATGGCTACACCTTC.

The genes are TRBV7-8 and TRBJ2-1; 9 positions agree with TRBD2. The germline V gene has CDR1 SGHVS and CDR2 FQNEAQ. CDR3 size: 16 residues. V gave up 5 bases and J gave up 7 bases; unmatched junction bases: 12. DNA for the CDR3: TGTGCCAGCAGCCCGAGCGGGGGGAACTTTATGAATGAGCAGTTCTTC. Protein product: CASSPSGGNFMNEQFF.

The DNA for the CDR3 is TGCAGCGTTGCAAGGATCGGGTCCGTATCTGAAGCTTTCTTT. Translation gives CSVARIGSVSEAFF. The V and J genes are TRBV29-1 and TRBJ1-1; D is undetermined. CDR3 size: 14 residues. Trimming removed 4 bases from V and 6 bases from J, with 18 bases in between. The germline V gene encodes CDR1 SQVTM and CDR2 ANQGSEA.

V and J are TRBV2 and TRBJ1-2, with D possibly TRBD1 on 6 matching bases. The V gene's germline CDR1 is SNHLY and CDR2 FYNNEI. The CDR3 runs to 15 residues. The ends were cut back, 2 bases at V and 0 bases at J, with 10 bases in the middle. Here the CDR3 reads CASSESWTANYGYTF. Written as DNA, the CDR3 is TGTGCCAGCAGTGAATCCTGGACAGCTAACTATGGCTACACCTTC. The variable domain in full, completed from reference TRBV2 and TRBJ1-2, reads EPEVTQTPSHQVTQMGQEVILRCVPISNHLYFYWYRQILGQKVEFLVSFYNNEISEKSEIFDDQFSVERPDGSNFTLKIRSTKLEDSAMYFCASSESWTANYGYTFGSGTRLTVV.

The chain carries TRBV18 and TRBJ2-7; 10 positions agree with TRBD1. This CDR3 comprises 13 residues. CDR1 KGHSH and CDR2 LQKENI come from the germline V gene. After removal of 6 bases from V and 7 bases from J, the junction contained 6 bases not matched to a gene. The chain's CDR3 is CASSSGTGVEQYF. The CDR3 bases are TGTGCCAGCTCGTCCGGGACAGGGGTGGAGCAGTACTTC. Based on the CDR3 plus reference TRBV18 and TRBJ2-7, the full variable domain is NAGVMQNPRHLVRRRGQEARLRCSPMKGHSHVYWYRQLPEEGLKFMVYLQKENIIDESGMPKERFSAEFPKEGPSILRIQQVVRGDSAAYFCASSSGTGVEQYFGPGTRLTVT.

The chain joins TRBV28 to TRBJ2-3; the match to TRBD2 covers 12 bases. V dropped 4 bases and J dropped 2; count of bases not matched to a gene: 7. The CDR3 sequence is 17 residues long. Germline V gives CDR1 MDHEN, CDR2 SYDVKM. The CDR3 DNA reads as TGTGCCAGCAGTTCTTATGGACTAGCGGGAATCACAGATACGCAGTATTTT. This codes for CASSSYGLAGITDTQYF. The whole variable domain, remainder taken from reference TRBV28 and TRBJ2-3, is DVKVTQSSRYLVKRTGEKVFLECVQDMDHENMFWYRQDPGLGLRLIYFSYDVKMKEKGDIPEGYSVSREKKERFSLILESASTNQTSMYLCASSSYGLAGITDTQYFGPGTRLTVL.

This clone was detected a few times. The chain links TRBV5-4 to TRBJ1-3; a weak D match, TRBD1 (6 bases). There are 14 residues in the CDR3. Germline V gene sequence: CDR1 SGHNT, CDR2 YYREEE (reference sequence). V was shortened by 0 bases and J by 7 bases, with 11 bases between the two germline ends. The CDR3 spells CASSLGQGRNTIYF. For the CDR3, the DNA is TGTGCCAGCAGCTTGGGGCAGGGGCGTAACACCATATATTTT.